This passage covers 21 T cell receptor beta chains from one sample sequenced in a study of T cells in Graves' hyperthyroidism and ophthalmopathy. Amplification of TCR beta CDR3 regions used RNA as the template. HTBI primers drove first-round RT-PCR of the TCR CDR3. Using its own MiXCR run on the multiplex PCR reads, TCRdb lists one record per CDR3 protein. Of hundreds of thousands of distinct CDR3 sequences listed, under 20% are singletons. The sequenced sample was blood. These receptors all stem from a woman aged 45-60 years with Graves' hyperthyroidism that later progressed to Graves' ophthalmopathy.

This clonotype was seen many times. The chain carries TRBV7-8 and TRBJ2-6; D tentatively fits TRBD1 or TRBD2 (5 bases each). CDR3 length: 14 amino acids. V lost 6 bases and J lost 2, with 8 bases in between. Germline-derived CDR1 and CDR2 are SGHVS and FQNEAQ. This chain's CDR3 is CASSLGAGANVLTF. CDR3 bases: TGTGCCAGCAGTTTGGGGGCTGGGGCCAACGTCCTGACTTTC. The full variable domain, with the rest looked up from reference TRBV7-8 and TRBJ2-6, is GAGVSQSPRYKVAKRGQDVALRCDPISGHVSLFWYQQALGQGPEFLTYFQNEAQLDKSGLPSDRFFAERPEGSVSTLKIQRTQQEDSAVYLCASSLGAGANVLTFGAGSRLTVL.

This clonotype was seen more than once but under ten times. This chain connects TRBV6-2 or TRBV6-3 to TRBJ2-3; 7 positions match TRBD1. Germline trimming cut 2 bases from V and 1 base from J; bases unmatched to any gene: 6. Germline V gene data show CDR1 as MNHEY and CDR2 as SVGEGT. CDR3 size: 16 residues. The CDR3 spells CASSYADRAGTDTQYF. The CDR3 region has the DNA TGTGCCAGCAGTTACGCCGACAGGGCGGGCACAGATACGCAGTATTTT.

The chain recombines TRBV4-1 with TRBJ1-2; TRBD1 might be the D (6 bases). In germline, CDR1 is MGHRA, CDR2 YSYEKL. CDR3 length: 16 residues. The V gene lost 3 bases and the J gene lost 5 bases, with 19 bases spanning the gap. CDR3 in DNA: TGCGCCAGCAGCCACACGGACAGCTTTTGGGATTATGGCTACACCTTC. Protein product: CASSHTDSFWDYGYTF.

V and J are TRBV19 and TRBJ2-2; TRBD2 might be the D (7 bases). The germline V gene has CDR1 LNHDA and CDR2 SQIVND (reference sequence). V was clipped by 4 bases and J by 2 bases, with 11 bases between them. The CDR3 spans 15 residues. CDR3 amino acids: CASSNRGANTGELFF. The CDR3 nucleotides are TGTGCCAGTAGTAATCGGGGGGCCAACACCGGGGAGCTGTTTTTT.

This clonotype was seen a few times. The chain carries TRBV19 and TRBJ1-1, with D perhaps TRBD1 (5 bases). CDR3 size: 14 residues. Germline V gives CDR1 LNHDA, CDR2 SQIVND (reference sequence). Trimming cost V 11 bases and J 1 base, with 17 bases left between them. As DNA, the CDR3 is TGTGCCTCGGGGGTGTCCAGAGCGAACACTGAAGCTTTCTTT. Amino acid sequence: CASGVSRANTEAFF.

This clonotype was seen a handful of times. The chain couples TRBV6-1 to TRBJ2-5; D unresolved. Germline V gene sequence: CDR1 MNHNS, CDR2 SASEGT. CDR3 length: 16 residues. V was cut by 5 bases and J by 5 bases, with 21 bases left in between. CDR3 sequence: CASSSHPRGAPETQYF. The DNA for the CDR3 is TGTGCCAGCAGTTCCCACCCCCGAGGAGCGCCCGAGACCCAGTACTTC.

This chain links TRBV6-2 or TRBV6-3 with TRBJ1-4; D is undetermined. V was pared by 5 bases and J by 4 bases, with 14 bases between. There are 15 residues in the CDR3. CDR1 is MNHEY and CDR2 is SVGEGT in the germline V gene. The CDR3 is CASSGMGIRNEKLFF. CDR3 bases: TGTGCCAGCAGTGGGATGGGGATACGTAATGAAAAACTGTTTTTT.

This clonotype was observed once. The V gene is TRBV5-4, the J gene TRBJ2-2; weak D call: TRBD1 (5 bases). The CDR3 runs to 15 residues. V was shortened by 6 bases and J by 4 bases, with 16 bases between the two germline ends. Germline values: CDR1 SGHNT, CDR2 YYREEE (reference sequence). The CDR3 region is CASTNPTESTGELFF. CDR3 bases: TGTGCCAGCACAAACCCGACAGAAAGCACCGGGGAGCTGTTTTTT.

The V gene is TRBV20-1, the J gene TRBJ2-1; a weak D match, TRBD2 (6 bases). V was trimmed by 7 bases and J by 8 bases, leaving 24 bases between them. The CDR3 contains 15 residues. Germline loops: CDR1 DFQATT, CDR2 SNEGSKA (reference sequence). In DNA form, the CDR3 reads TGCAGTGTTCGACTACCGGGACTTGACGCTCATGAGCAGTTCTTC. It specifies CSVRLPGLDAHEQFF.

The chain joins TRBV20-1 to TRBJ2-1; D possibly corresponds to TRBD1 (5 bases). The CDR3 contains 15 residues. Trimming left V 2 bases short and J 0 bases short, with 11 bases between. Germline V gene lookup returns CDR1 DFQATT and CDR2 SNEGSKA (reference sequence). CDR3 sequence: CSARKGQGSYNEQFF. CDR3 in DNA: TGCAGTGCTAGAAAAGGACAAGGCTCCTACAATGAGCAGTTCTTC.

This clonotype appeared a few times. The rearrangement joins TRBV6-1 to TRBJ2-7; D unresolved. In germline, CDR1 is MNHNS, CDR2 SASEGT. This CDR3 spans 12 amino acids. V was trimmed by 3 bases and J by 4 bases, leaving 7 bases between them. The chain's CDR3 is CASSDHPYEQYF. DNA of the CDR3: TGTGCCAGCAGTGACCATCCTTACGAGCAGTACTTC.

This clonotype came up a few times. The chain links TRBV3-1 to TRBJ1-4, with 7 bases aligning to TRBD1. The V gene's germline CDR1 is LGHDT and CDR2 YNNKEL (reference sequence). V lost 4 bases, J lost 7 bases, and 12 bases stayed unmatched. The CDR3 has 16 amino acids. The chain's CDR3 is CASSLGRGGGSEKLFF. The CDR3 DNA reads TGTGCCAGCAGCCTCGGTCGAGGGGGCGGGAGTGAAAAACTGTTTTTT. Supplemented by reference TRBV3-1 and TRBJ1-4, the full variable domain reads DTAVSQTPKYLVTQMGNDKSIKCEQNLGHDTMYWYKQDSKKFLKIMFSYNNKELIINETVPNRFSPKSPDKAHLNLHINSLELGDSAVYFCASSLGRGGGSEKLFFGSGTQLSVL.

This clonotype was seen ten or more times. J is TRBJ1-1 and V is TRBV18; 7 nucleotides align to TRBD1. There are 14 residues in the CDR3. Trimming cost V 5 bases and J 4 bases; bases outside gene matches: 7. CDR1 is KGHSH, CDR2 LQKENI, per germline. The CDR3 loop reads CASSADRVGTEAFF. The CDR3 DNA follows: TGTGCCAGCTCAGCTGACAGGGTTGGCACTGAAGCTTTCTTT.

This clonotype was detected many times. The J gene is TRBJ1-1, the V gene TRBV10-3; 9 positions match TRBD1. This CDR3 region has 14 residues. The germline gives CDR1 ENHRY, CDR2 SYGVKD. V trimming: 6 bases; J trimming: 4 bases; junction bases outside the gene matches: 6. The CDR3 spells CAIRDRGVVTEAFF. The CDR3 coding sequence is TGTGCCATCAGGGACAGGGGAGTGGTCACTGAAGCTTTCTTT.

This chain uses TRBV12-3 or TRBV12-4 with TRBJ1-6; no firm D call. There are 14 residues in the CDR3. V lost 4 bases and J 7 bases, leaving 11 bases between the germline ends. Here the CDR3 reads CASSSETGNSPLHF. The CDR3 region has the DNA TGTGCCAGCAGTTCAGAGACGGGAAATTCACCCCTCCACTTT.

This clonotype was seen many times. The V and J genes are TRBV5-6 and TRBJ2-7; the match to TRBD2 covers 8 bases. V was clipped by 1 base and J by 6 bases; unmatched bases: 6. The CDR3 loop spans 14 amino acids. Germline V gene sequence: CDR1 SGHDT, CDR2 YYEEEE. CDR3 loop: CASSLIRGGLEQYF. Here the CDR3 DNA reads TGTGCCAGCAGCTTGATCCGGGGGGGGCTCGAGCAGTACTTC.

There are many counts of this clonotype. The V call is TRBV7-2, the J call TRBJ2-7, with 8 bases lining up with TRBD2. The V gene end was trimmed by 5 bases and the J gene end by 4 bases; junction bases not matched to a gene: 7. This CDR3 region has 14 residues. The germline V gene encodes CDR1 SGHTA and CDR2 FQGNSA. The CDR3: CASSKSGGTYEQYF. DNA of the CDR3: TGTGCCAGCAGCAAGAGCGGGGGAACTTACGAGCAGTACTTC.

The rearrangement uses TRBV5-1 and TRBJ1-2, with no clear D. Germline-derived CDR1 and CDR2 are SGHRS and YFSETQ. The V end lost 4 bases, the J end lost 1 base, and 11 bases lay between the germline ends. The CDR3 spans 14 residues. As DNA, the CDR3 is TGCGCCAGCAGCCCATGGACGGTTAACTATGGCTACACCTTC. Translation: CASSPWTVNYGYTF. Together with reference TRBV5-1 and TRBJ1-2, the CDR3 gives the full variable domain: KAGVTQTPRYLIKTRGQQVTLSCSPISGHRSVSWYQQTPGQGLQFLFEYFSETQRNKGNFPGRFSGRQFSNSRSEMNVSTLELGDSALYLCASSPWTVNYGYTFGSGTRLTVV.

This clonotype has at least ten counts. J is TRBJ2-5 and V is TRBV2; D may be TRBD1 or TRBD2 (6 bases each). CDR1 SNHLY and CDR2 FYNNEI come from the germline V gene. This CDR3 is 15 amino acids long. Trimming left V 4 bases short and J 3 bases short, with 15 bases between. The CDR3, as DNA: TGTGCCAGCAGTGGACAGTCGGGGGCAAAAGAGACCCAGTACTTC. Its protein is CASSGQSGAKETQYF.

This clonotype was recorded many times. The chain uses TRBV7-2 and TRBJ1-1; a weak D match, TRBD1 (6 bases). CDR1 and CDR2 from the germline V gene are SGHTA and FQGNSA. The CDR3 consists of 14 residues. Trimming took 0 bases from V and 11 from J, leaving 16 bases between them. CDR3 bases: TGTGCCAGCAGCTTAGCGGGCAGGGGAGGTCGCGCTTTCTTT. This sequence encodes CASSLAGRGGRAFF.

This clonotype came up a few times. The chain joins TRBV6-1 to TRBJ2-2; 7 nucleotides match TRBD1. The ends lost 6 bases at V and 3 bases at J; junction bases unmatched: 7. The CDR3 runs to 15 residues. CDR1 and CDR2 (germline): MNHNS, SASEGT. The CDR3 here is CASRDRAGYTGELFF. CDR3 nucleotide sequence: TGTGCCAGCAGAGACAGGGCCGGGTACACCGGGGAGCTGTTTTTT.